The TCR beta chain under discussion was sequenced for a study of shared clonotypes between healthy human individuals. The assay was immunoSEQ multiplex PCR, and TCRdb's table has in-frame clones only and misses some. The sample has millions of clones, 90% to 95% seen once; the top ten hold 0.39%. V was clipped by 6 bases and J by 3 bases; unmatched bases: 3. Germline CDR1 and CDR2: MNHNS and SASEGT. The CDR3 extends over 13 amino acids. The specimen sequenced was naive CD4+ T cells from PBMCs. Noted subset: CD45RA+ positively selected. V usage is TRBV6-1 and J usage is TRBJ2-7; 9 bases line up with TRBD1. The receptor was isolated from a man between 18 and 35 years old in good health. Some clones in this sample may be carry-over from other donors' samples. CDR3 bases: TGTGCCAGCAGGGGGACAGGGAGCTACGAGCAGTACTTC. Protein sequence: CASRGTGSYEQYF.